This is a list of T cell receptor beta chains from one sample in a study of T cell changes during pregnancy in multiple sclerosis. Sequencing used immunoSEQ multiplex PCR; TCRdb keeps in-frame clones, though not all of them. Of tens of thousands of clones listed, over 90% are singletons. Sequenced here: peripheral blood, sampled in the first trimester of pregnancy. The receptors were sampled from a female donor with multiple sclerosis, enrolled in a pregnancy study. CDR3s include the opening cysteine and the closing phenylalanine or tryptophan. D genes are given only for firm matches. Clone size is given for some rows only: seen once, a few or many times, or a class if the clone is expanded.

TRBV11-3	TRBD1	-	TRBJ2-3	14	TGTGCCAGCAGCTCCGGGGACAGGACAGATACGCAGTATTTT	CASSSGDRTDTQYF
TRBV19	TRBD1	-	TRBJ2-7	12	TGTGCCAGTAGTCTAGACAGGGACGAGCAGTACTTC	CASSLDRDEQYF
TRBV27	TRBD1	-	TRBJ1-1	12	TGTGCCAGCAGCTCAGGGGGCACTGAAGCTTTCTTT	CASSSGGTEAFF
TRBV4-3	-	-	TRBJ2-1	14	TGCGCCAGCAGCCTTCTGCAGGGGGGCAATGAGCAGTTCTTC	CASSLLQGGNEQFF
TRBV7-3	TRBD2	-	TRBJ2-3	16	TGTGCCAGCACCCTACTAGCGGGGGCCCCCACAGATACGCAGTATTTT	CASTLLAGAPTDTQYF
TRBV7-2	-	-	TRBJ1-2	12	TGTGCCAGCAGCTTGACAAACTATGGCTACACCTTC	CASSLTNYGYTF
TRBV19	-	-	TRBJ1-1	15	TGTGCCAGTAGTACGGGGGGGGGTATGAACACTGAAGCTTTCTTT	CASSTGGGMNTEAFF
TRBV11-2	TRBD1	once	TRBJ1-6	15	TGTGCCAGCAGCTCTAGGACAGGGAATAATTCACCCCTCCACTTT	CASSSRTGNNSPLHF
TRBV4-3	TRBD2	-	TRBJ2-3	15	TGCGCCAGCAGCCTCGGGACTAGCGGCACAGATACGCAGTATTTT	CASSLGTSGTDTQYF
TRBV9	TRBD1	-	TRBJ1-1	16	TGTGCCAGCAGCGTAGACCCGGGACAGACGAACACTGAAGCTTTCTTT	CASSVDPGQTNTEAFF
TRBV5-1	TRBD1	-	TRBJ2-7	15	TGCGCCAGCAGCTTTGGTGTACAGGGGATTGGCGAGCAGTACTTC	CASSFGVQGIGEQYF
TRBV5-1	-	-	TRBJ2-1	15	TGCGCCAGCAGCTTGGCCAGGGAAGTTGGCAATGAGCAGTTCTTC	CASSLAREVGNEQFF
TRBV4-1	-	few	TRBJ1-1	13	TGCGCCAGCAGCCAAGGCCCAGGCACTGAAGCTTTCTTT	CASSQGPGTEAFF
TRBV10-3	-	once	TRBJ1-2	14	TGTGCCATCAGCCCTCCGGCAGGGGTGAGTGGCTACACCTTC	CAISPPAGVSGYTF
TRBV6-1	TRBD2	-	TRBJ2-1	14	TGTGCCACCCTCGGGGGGGGGTCCTACAATGAGCAGTTCTTC	CATLGGGSYNEQFF
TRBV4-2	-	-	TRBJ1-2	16	TGTGCCAGCAGCCAAGAAATAGCGGAGGGGCTCTATGGCTACACCTTC	CASSQEIAEGLYGYTF
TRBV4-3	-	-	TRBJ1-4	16	TGCGCCAGCAGCCAAGATTCGCTAATAGCTAATGAAAAACTGTTTTTT	CASSQDSLIANEKLFF
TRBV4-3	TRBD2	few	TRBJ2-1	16	TGCGCCAGCAGCCAAGCTAGCGGGGGGAACTACAATGAGCAGTTCTTC	CASSQASGGNYNEQFF
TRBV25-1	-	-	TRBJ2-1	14	TGTGCCAGCAGTGATAGGGGACTCCACAATGAGCAGTTCTTC	CASSDRGLHNEQFF
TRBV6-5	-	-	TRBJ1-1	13	TGTGCCGCCCACAGGGAGAAGAACACTGAAGCTTTCTTT	CAAHREKNTEAFF
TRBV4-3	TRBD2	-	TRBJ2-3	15	TGCGCCAGCAGCCTGGGACTAGCAGGCACAGATACGCAGTATTTT	CASSLGLAGTDTQYF
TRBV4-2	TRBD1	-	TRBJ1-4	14	TGTGCCAGCAGTAGGACAGGGTTTCAGGAAAAACTGTTTTTT	CASSRTGFQEKLFF
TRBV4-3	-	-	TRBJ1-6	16	TGCGCCAGCAGCCAAGAAGGCCAGGGTGTTAGATCACCCCTCCACTTT	CASSQEGQGVRSPLHF
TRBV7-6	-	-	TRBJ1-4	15	TGTGCCAGCAGCTTAGACAGAGCAACTAATGAAAAACTGTTTTTT	CASSLDRATNEKLFF
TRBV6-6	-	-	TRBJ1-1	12	TGTGCCAGCAGGCGGCTGAACACTGAAGCTTTCTTT	CASRRLNTEAFF
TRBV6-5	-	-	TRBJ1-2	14	TGTGCCAGCAGCTCCCCCCCGGTTTACTATGGCTACACCTTC	CASSSPPVYYGYTF
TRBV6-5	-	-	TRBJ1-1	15	TGTGCCAGCAGGATCGGAGGTACGAGGAACACTGAAGCTTTCTTT	CASRIGGTRNTEAFF
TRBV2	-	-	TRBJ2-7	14	TGTGCCAGCACCACCGAGGGTGTAGGGTACGAGCAGTACTTC	CASTTEGVGYEQYF
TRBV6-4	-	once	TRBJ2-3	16	TGTGCCAGCAGTGACCTTCAAGGGGTAGGCACAGATACGCAGTATTTT	CASSDLQGVGTDTQYF
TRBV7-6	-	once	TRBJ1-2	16	TGTGCCAGCAGCTTAGCGGCGGGGGTGCGGAACTATGGCTACACCTTC	CASSLAAGVRNYGYTF
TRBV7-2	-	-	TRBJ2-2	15	TGTGCCAGCAGCTCCTTCCGGGACATCAGAAGGGAGCTGTTTTTT	CASSSFRDIRRELFF
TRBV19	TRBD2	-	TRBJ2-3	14	TGTGCCAGTAGTCAACTAGCGATAACAGATACGCAGTATTTT	CASSQLAITDTQYF
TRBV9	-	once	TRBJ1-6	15	TGTGCCAGCAGCGTGGCCGGGACTAATAATTCACCCCTCCACTTT	CASSVAGTNNSPLHF
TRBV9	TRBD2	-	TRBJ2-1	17	TGTGCCAGCAGCGTAGATGGGGGGACTAGCCTCTACAATGAGCAGTTCTTC	CASSVDGGTSLYNEQFF
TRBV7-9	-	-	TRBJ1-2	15	TGTGCCAGCAGCTTAGAAAACAGTCAATCGTATGGCTACACCTTC	CASSLENSQSYGYTF
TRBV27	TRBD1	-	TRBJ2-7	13	TGTGCCAGCAGCCCCGACAGGGCAAGAGAGCAGTACTTC	CASSPDRAREQYF
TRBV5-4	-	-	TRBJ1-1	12	TGTGCCAGCAGCCCCCGAGACACTGAAGCTTTCTTT	CASSPRDTEAFF
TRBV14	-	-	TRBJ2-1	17	TGTGTCAGCAGCCAAGCTGGGGCGGGGGCAGCAGGGAATGAGCAGTTCTTC	CVSSQAGAGAAGNEQFF
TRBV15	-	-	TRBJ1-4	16	TGTGCCACCAGCAGAGGAGGTTACTCAACTAATGAAAAACTGTTTTTT	CATSRGGYSTNEKLFF
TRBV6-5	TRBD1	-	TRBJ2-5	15	TGTGCCAGCAGCCGGGGCAGGGGGCAATCAGAGACCCAGTACTTC	CASSRGRGQSETQYF